Given below is one T cell receptor (beta chain) in context. Antigen specificity is unknown. A junction end diverges from the germline sequence, so it may reflect a read error. The germline CDR1 and CDR2 sequences are SEHNR and FQNEAQ (reference sequence). The CDR3 consists of 14 residues. The PCR used 60 Vbeta and 13 Jbeta primers. The table came from immunoSEQ multiplex PCR; TCRdb's copy has only in-frame clones and leaves some out. This table has over 100,000 clones, over 75% appearing once. These data come from a study of cytomegalovirus exposure and HLA in healthy donors. Overall study results and limits: A later analysis by the authors found several of the most significant clusters apparently linked to common viral pathogens. TCR beta V segments were, for the most part, productive about 87% or about 30% of the time in an earlier analysis. In a later analysis, V- and J-gene trimming of beta chains associated with a DCLRE1C missense variant, replicated independently.

The source of this sequence is a male donor in good health and CMV-seropositive. The sequenced material came from PBMCs. The rearrangement uses TRBV7-9 and TRBJ2-7; 13 positions match TRBD2. The CDR3 here is CSSSAELTSGRLYF. The CDR3 DNA follows: TGTTCCAGCAGCGCCGAGTTGACTAGCGGGAGGCTGTACTTC. The variable domain in full, completed from reference TRBV7-9 and TRBJ2-7, reads DTGVSQNPRHKITKRGQNVTFRCDPISEHNRLYWYRQTLGQGPEFLTYFQNEAQLEKSRLLSDRFSAERPKGSFSTLEIQRTEQGDSAMYLCSSSAELTSGRLYFGPGTRLTVT.